This T cell receptor beta chain stems from a study of T cell repertoires in cytomegalovirus infection. Study in general: Matching HLA type and CMV infection were both indicated by public TCR beta signatures.

This clonotype turned up a few times. Its antigen is not known. The length of the CDR3 is 16 residues. CDR1 DFQATT and CDR2 SNEGSKA come from the germline V gene (reference sequence). V shed 0 bases, J shed 8 bases, and the junction held 8 bases outside the gene matches. Via MiXCR, TCRdb re-called the reads, giving one row per CDR3 protein. Among about 100,000 distinct CDR3 sequences listed, about a quarter were seen once. Notes on the study in general: HLA-C-restricted CMV-specific TCR beta clonotypes were dominant in the ex vivo response. Of the TCR beta families, the public ones yielded a cumulative frequency that identified carriers of CMV plus the relevant HLA.

This chain joins TRBV20-1 and TRBJ2-1, with 12 bases aligning to TRBD2. Sequenced material: CD8+ T cells from PBMCs. The sequence was collected from a human donor in good health (CMV status not recorded). Some clones in this sample may be carry-over from other donors' samples. The CDR3 nucleotides read TGCAGTGCTAGAGAAGCCCGGACTAGCGGGATCTATGAGCAGTTCTTC. It codes for CSAREARTSGIYEQFF.